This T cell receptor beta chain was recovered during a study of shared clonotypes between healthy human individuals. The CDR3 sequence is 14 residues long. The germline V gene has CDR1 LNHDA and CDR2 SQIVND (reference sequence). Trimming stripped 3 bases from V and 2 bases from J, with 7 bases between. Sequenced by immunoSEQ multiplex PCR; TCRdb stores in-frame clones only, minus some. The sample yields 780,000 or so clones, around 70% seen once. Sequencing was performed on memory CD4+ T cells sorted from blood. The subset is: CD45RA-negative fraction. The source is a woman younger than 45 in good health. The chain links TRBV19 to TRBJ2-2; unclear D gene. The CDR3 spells CASSIYVNTGELFF. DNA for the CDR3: TGTGCCAGTAGTATTTATGTTAACACCGGGGAGCTGTTTTTT.